These 32 T cell receptor beta chains were all obtained from the same sample, sequenced in a study of blood T cell repertoires in COVID-19. The table came from immunoSEQ multiplex PCR; TCRdb's copy has only in-frame clones and leaves some out. The sample lists about 320,000 clones, approximately 85% occurring once. Input material: peripheral blood. The receptors were gathered from a human donor in a cohort sampled during active COVID-19.

The sample holds one count of this clone. The chain has TRBV24-1 and TRBJ2-1; D might be TRBD2 (5 bases). The germline CDR1 and CDR2 sequences are KGHDR and SFDVKD. V was trimmed by 9 bases and J by 7 bases, leaving 15 bases between them. CDR3 length: 13 residues. The CDR3, as DNA: TGTGCCACCGGAGGCGGTTTGGGGAATGAGCAGTTCTTC. Amino acid sequence: CATGGGLGNEQFF.

This chain joins TRBV12-5 and TRBJ2-1; no clear D. Trimming took off 7 bases at V and 0 bases at J, with 7 bases between the two ends. CDR1 and CDR2 (germline): LGHNT, FRNRAP. This CDR3 has 13 amino acids. CDR3 sequence reads: CASVESSYNEQFF. The CDR3 nucleotides read TGTGCTAGTGTGGAGAGCTCCTACAATGAGCAGTTCTTC.

This chain connects TRBV27 to TRBJ1-1, with a possible D match to TRBD1 (5 bases). The V gene lost 11 bases and the J gene lost 5 bases, with 12 bases spanning the gap. CDR3 length: 11 residues. In germline, CDR1 is MNHEY, CDR2 SMNVEV (reference sequence). CDR3 bases: TGTGCCTCCGGGGGGAATACTGAAGCTTTCTTT. It codes for CASGGNTEAFF.

This sequence joins TRBV2 and TRBJ2-3, with D uncertain. CDR1 is SNHLY, CDR2 FYNNEI, per germline. V lost 8 bases and J 0 bases, leaving 12 bases between the germline ends. This CDR3 region has 14 residues. The CDR3 region is CASRVDPSTDTQYF. The CDR3, as DNA: TGTGCCAGCCGGGTCGACCCTAGCACAGATACGCAGTATTTT.

The chain links TRBV5-1 to TRBJ2-2; TRBD2 matches at 7 bases. The V gene end was trimmed by 2 bases and the J gene end by 2 bases; junction bases not matched to a gene: 6. Germline loops: CDR1 SGHRS, CDR2 YFSETQ. The CDR3 is 16 residues long. The CDR3, as DNA: TGCGCCAGCAGCTTAACCAGCGGGGTCAACACCGGGGAGCTGTTTTTT. Translating gives CASSLTSGVNTGELFF. Full variable domain (rest looked up from reference TRBV5-1 and TRBJ2-2): KAGVTQTPRYLIKTRGQQVTLSCSPISGHRSVSWYQQTPGQGLQFLFEYFSETQRNKGNFPGRFSGRQFSNSRSEMNVSTLELGDSALYLCASSLTSGVNTGELFFGEGSRLTVL.

The rearrangement uses TRBV9 and TRBJ1-6; D might be TRBD1 (6 bases). The CDR3 length is 15 residues. Trimming took 3 bases from V and 7 from J, leaving 14 bases between them. CDR1 and CDR2 from the germline V gene are SGDLS and YYNGEE. The CDR3 here is CASSDETGQNSPLHF. DNA of the CDR3: TGTGCCAGCAGCGACGAGACAGGTCAAAATTCACCCCTCCACTTT. Full variable domain (outside the CDR3, taken from reference TRBV9 and TRBJ1-6): DSGVTQTPKHLITATGQRVTLRCSPRSGDLSVYWYQQSLDQGLQFLIQYYNGEERAKGNILERFSAQQFPDLHSELNLSSLELGDSALYFCASSDETGQNSPLHFGNGTRLTVT.

V usage is TRBV6-4 and J usage is TRBJ2-3, with D possibly matching TRBD2 (5 bases). V lost 4 bases and J lost 6, with 11 bases in between. The germline V gene encodes CDR1 MRHNA and CDR2 SNTAGT. CDR3 length: 13 amino acids. The CDR3 DNA reads TGTGCCAGCAGTGGGCTAGCAGGCGATACGCAGTATTTT. It encodes CASSGLAGDTQYF.

This chain's CDR3 is CASSQRTGFNEKLFF. Written as DNA, the CDR3 is TGTGCCAGCAGCCAGAGGACAGGGTTTAATGAAAAACTGTTTTTT. This chain connects TRBV14 to TRBJ1-4; 8 nucleotides line up with TRBD1. Trimming at V came to 3 bases and at J to 4 bases, leaving 4 bases not matched to a gene. The CDR3 runs 15 residues. Germline-derived CDR1 and CDR2 are SGHDN and FVKESK.

The gene calls are TRBV6-4 and TRBJ2-7, with D possibly matching TRBD1 (6 bases). The CDR3 runs to 14 residues. Germline assignment: CDR1 MRHNA and CDR2 SNTAGT. V lost 6 bases to trimming and J lost 2 bases, with 14 bases between them. As DNA, the CDR3 is TGTGCCAGCAGCCAGATACAGGGTGCCTACGAGCAGTACTTC. Translating gives CASSQIQGAYEQYF.

This clone was recorded only once. This chain's CDR3 is CASSLALQPQHF. CDR3 nucleotides: TGTGCCAGCAGCTTAGCATTACAGCCCCAGCATTTT. The rearrangement joins TRBV7-8 to TRBJ1-5; D is uncertain. CDR1 is SGHVS and CDR2 is FQNEAQ in the germline V gene. This CDR3 is 12 amino acids long. V was clipped by 0 bases and J by 7 bases, with 4 bases between them.

V gene TRBV18 combines with J gene TRBJ1-2, with 7 bases aligning to TRBD1. Losses at the gene ends were 5 bases for V and 7 bases for J; bases not matched to a gene: 7. Germline CDR1 KGHSH, CDR2 LQKENI. This CDR3 spans 13 amino acids. The DNA for the CDR3 is TGTGCCAGCTCATCTGGACAGGACGCTGGCTACACCTTC. It specifies CASSSGQDAGYTF.

CDR3 DNA: TGTGCCAGCAGCAAACGGACTAGCGGGGCGTCGGAGACCCAGTACTTC. Translated: CASSKRTSGASETQYF. The rearrangement uses TRBV3-1 (or the pseudogene TRBV3-2) and TRBJ2-5; the match to TRBD2 covers 12 bases. There are 16 residues in the CDR3. Germline assignment: CDR1 LGHDT and CDR2 YNNKEL (reference sequence). V lost 5 bases, J lost 5 bases, and 9 bases stayed unmatched.

J is TRBJ1-4 and V is TRBV5-6, with TRBD1 matching 9 bases. CDR3 length: 16 residues. Per germline, CDR1 SGHDT and CDR2 YYEEEE. V lost 0 bases to trimming and J lost 8 bases; unmatched junction nucleotides: 8. This CDR3 reads CASSLATGTGLEKLFF. The CDR3 DNA follows: TGTGCCAGCAGCTTGGCCACCGGGACAGGGCTCGAAAAACTGTTTTTT.

This chain uses TRBV19 with TRBJ1-5; no definite D call. Germline values: CDR1 LNHDA, CDR2 SQIVND (reference sequence). V was cut by 3 bases and J by 6 bases, with 6 bases left in between. This CDR3 region has 12 residues. The CDR3 DNA follows: TGTGCCAGTAGTATTACGGGTCAGCCCCAGCATTTT. Its translation is CASSITGQPQHF.

Here the CDR3 reads CASRRAGGLYEQYF. DNA for the CDR3: TGTGCCAGCAGGAGAGCGGGGGGCTTGTACGAGCAGTACTTC. V is TRBV6-6 and J is TRBJ2-7; 9 nucleotides agree with TRBD2. Germline V gene data show CDR1 as MNHNY and CDR2 as SVGAGI (reference sequence). The V segment lost 6 bases and the J segment 4 bases; nucleotides outside the gene matches: 7. CDR3 size: 14 residues.

V gene TRBV4-1 combines with J gene TRBJ2-7; weak D call: TRBD1 (6 bases). V shed 0 bases and J shed 4 bases, with 16 bases lying between them. In germline, CDR1 is MGHRA, CDR2 YSYEKL. CDR3 length: 16 amino acids. The CDR3 region is CASSQDAVRGEYEQYF. CDR3 DNA sequence: TGCGCCAGCAGCCAAGACGCGGTCAGGGGTGAGTACGAGCAGTACTTC.

CDR3 coding DNA: TGCGCCAGCAGCCGACTAGCGATACAACCAGATACGCAGTATTTT. Protein sequence: CASSRLAIQPDTQYF. The gene calls are TRBV5-1 and TRBJ2-3; 8 nucleotides match TRBD2. Germline CDR1 and CDR2: SGHRS and YFSETQ. V dropped 4 bases and J dropped 4; count of bases not matched to a gene: 8. The CDR3 consists of 15 residues.

The genes are TRBV27 and TRBJ2-6; 7 bases are a match to TRBD1. Looked up from germline, CDR1 is MNHEY and CDR2 is SMNVEV (reference sequence). J gave up 1 base and V 4 bases, and 13 bases lay outside the gene matches. The CDR3 spans 19 residues. The CDR3 here is CASSYVTGRSASGANVLTF. CDR3 nucleotides: TGTGCCAGCAGTTACGTGACAGGGAGAAGTGCGTCTGGGGCCAACGTCCTGACTTTC.

The CDR3 DNA is TGTGCCAGCAGTTTAACATTTACGTACGAGCAGTACTTC. Protein: CASSLTFTYEQYF. This sequence joins TRBV27 and TRBJ2-7; D gene ambiguous. Germline assignment: CDR1 MNHEY and CDR2 SMNVEV (reference sequence). Trimming cost V 2 bases and J 4 bases, with 9 bases left between them. The CDR3 spans 13 residues.

The chain combines TRBV6-5 with TRBJ2-1; TRBD1 might be the D (6 bases). Deletions cut 5 bases from V and 10 bases from J, with 12 bases between. This CDR3 comprises 12 residues. Germline values: CDR1 MNHEY, CDR2 SVGAGI. Here the CDR3 DNA reads TGTGCCAGCAGTATAACCGGGACAGAGCAGTTCTTC. It specifies CASSITGTEQFF.

The chain has TRBV5-1 and TRBJ2-7; 8 bases align to TRBD1. The CDR3 is made up of 14 amino acids. V shed 4 bases and J 2 bases; nucleotides not matched to a gene: 5. Per the germline V gene, CDR1 is SGHRS and CDR2 is YFSETQ. The DNA of the CDR3 is TGCGCCAGCAGCCCGACAGGGGTAACCTACGAGCAGTACTTC. This codes for CASSPTGVTYEQYF.

The chain is built from TRBV29-1 and TRBJ1-2, with TRBD1 matching 9 bases. V trimming: 4 bases; J trimming: 4 bases; junction bases outside the gene matches: 10. The length of the CDR3 is 15 residues. Per germline, CDR1 SQVTM and CDR2 ANQGSEA. The CDR3 sequence is CSVAGTGTGPYGYTF. DNA for the CDR3: TGCAGCGTTGCCGGGACAGGGACGGGTCCCTATGGCTACACCTTC.

The sample holds one count of this clone. This chain uses TRBV29-1 with TRBJ2-3, with 12 bases lining up with TRBD2. The germline V gene has CDR1 SQVTM and CDR2 ANQGSEA. The J segment lost 2 bases and the V segment lost 6 bases, leaving 3 bases of the junction unmatched. The CDR3 is 14 residues long. CDR3 amino acids: CSVSSGGATDTQYF. The CDR3 DNA reads as TGCAGCGTATCTAGCGGGGGGGCCACAGATACGCAGTATTTT.

This CDR3 is CASSMGQIWLGGEAFF. CDR3 sequence (DNA): TGTGCCAGTAGTATGGGGCAGATATGGCTTGGGGGGGAAGCTTTCTTT. The gene calls are TRBV19 and TRBJ1-1, with D perhaps matching TRBD1 (5 bases). Trimming removed 3 bases from V and 8 bases from J, with 22 bases in between. CDR3 length equals 16 residues. Germline V gene data show CDR1 as LNHDA and CDR2 as SQIVND (reference sequence).

This chain uses TRBV19 with TRBJ2-1; D possibly corresponds to TRBD1 (7 bases). Germline loops: CDR1 LNHDA, CDR2 SQIVND (reference sequence). Trimming cost V 4 bases and J 7 bases, with 14 bases left between them. This CDR3 comprises 14 residues. The CDR3 DNA reads TGTGCCAGTAGTACGGGGGACAGCCTAAATGAGCAGTTCTTC. Its translation is CASSTGDSLNEQFF.

The chain is built from TRBV7-9 and TRBJ2-7, with TRBD1 matching 7 bases. The germline V gene encodes CDR1 SEHNR and CDR2 FQNEAQ (reference sequence). This CDR3 region has 14 residues. V lost 3 bases, J lost 5 bases, and 7 bases stayed unmatched. This CDR3 is CASSFGDSRDEQYF. CDR3 in DNA: TGTGCCAGCAGCTTTGGGGACAGTCGGGACGAGCAGTACTTC.

This chain links TRBV18 with TRBJ2-3; D ambiguous. The CDR3 runs to 15 residues. The V end lost 5 bases, the J end lost 2 bases, and 14 bases lay between the germline ends. The germline V gene has CDR1 KGHSH and CDR2 LQKENI. CDR3 sequence: CASSTRGYPTDTQYF. The CDR3 DNA sequence: TGTGCCAGCTCAACTCGAGGCTACCCCACAGATACGCAGTATTTT.

The chain joins TRBV9 to TRBJ1-4; perhaps TRBD1 as D (5 bases). Germline V gene lookup returns CDR1 SGDLS and CDR2 YYNGEE. The CDR3 has 17 amino acids. V was pared by 4 bases and J by 0 bases, with 16 bases between. In DNA, the CDR3 is TGTGCCAGCAGCCCGCCTAGTCAGGGCCCAACTAATGAAAAACTGTTTTTT. Its translation is CASSPPSQGPTNEKLFF. Based on the CDR3 plus reference TRBV9 and TRBJ1-4, the full variable domain is DSGVTQTPKHLITATGQRVTLRCSPRSGDLSVYWYQQSLDQGLQFLIQYYNGEERAKGNILERFSAQQFPDLHSELNLSSLELGDSALYFCASSPPSQGPTNEKLFFGSGTQLSVL.

The V and J genes are TRBV30 and TRBJ1-2; 8 positions agree with TRBD1. The CDR3 runs to 12 residues. CDR1 GTSNPN and CDR2 SVGIG come from the germline V gene (reference sequence). After removal of 3 bases from V and 7 bases from J, the junction contained 4 bases not matched to a gene. CDR3 residues: CAWSLTGGGYTF. DNA of the CDR3: TGTGCCTGGAGCCTTACAGGGGGTGGCTACACCTTC. Supplemented by reference TRBV30 and TRBJ1-2, the full variable domain reads SQTIHQWPATLVQPVGSPLSLECTVEGTSNPNLYWYRQAAGRGLQLLFYSVGIGQISSEVPQNLSASRPQDRQFILSSKKLLLSDSGFYLCAWSLTGGGYTFGSGTRLTVV.

This chain joins TRBV12-3 or TRBV12-4 and TRBJ2-1; D is possibly TRBD2 (5 bases). Trimming removed 6 bases from V and 5 bases from J, with 11 bases in between. The length of the CDR3 is 13 residues. The DNA of the CDR3 is TGTGCCAGCAGCCGCCGGGGTAACAATGAGCAGTTCTTC. This translates into CASSRRGNNEQFF.

This sequence joins TRBV4-1 and TRBJ2-7; 8 positions agree with TRBD2. V lost 4 bases, J lost 5 bases, and 16 bases stayed unmatched. CDR1 is MGHRA, CDR2 YSYEKL, per germline. This CDR3 has 17 residues. DNA of the CDR3: TGCGCCAGCAGCCCCGGGTTAGCGCGGGAGGCTTCGAACGAGCAGTACTTC. It yields the protein CASSPGLAREASNEQYF.

Concerning this clone itself: The sample carries other DNA sequences with the same CDR3. CDR3 sequence reads: CASSSTANYGYTF. The CDR3 DNA sequence: TGTGCCAGCAGTTCCACAGCTAACTATGGCTACACCTTC. This chain links TRBV12-3 or TRBV12-4 with TRBJ1-2; D is ambiguous. This CDR3 comprises 13 residues. V lost 4 bases and J lost 0, with 6 bases in between.